Below are 30 T cell receptor beta chains sequenced from a single sample in a study of somatic mutations in cytotoxic T cells in rheumatoid arthritis. The protocol was immunoSEQ multiplex PCR, while the TCRdb copy is restricted to in-frame clones and leaves out a portion. The repertoire holds under 5,000 clones, about 80% seen once, with 65% to 80% in the top ten. The sequencing used CD8+ T cells sorted from blood, collected at a follow-up visit. These receptors were taken from a man between 35 and 55 years old with rheumatoid arthritis.

Only one count was recorded for this clone. The CDR3 bases are TGTGCCAGCAGTTTAGGAATGGACGGGAGGAATCAGCCCCAGCATTTT. Amino acid sequence: CASSLGMDGRNQPQHF. The chain couples TRBV27 to TRBJ1-5; D gene unclear. Germline V gene lookup returns CDR1 MNHEY and CDR2 SMNVEV (reference sequence). V lost 2 bases to trimming and J lost 4 bases, with 15 bases between them. This CDR3 has 16 residues.

For this clone: This may be a read error: a much more frequent sequence differs by one nucleotide. Other DNA sequences in this specimen translate into the identical CDR3. The CDR3 here is CARNYEQYF. DNA for the CDR3: TGTGCCAGAAATTACGAGCAGTACTTC. The chain uses TRBV21-1 and TRBJ2-7. TRBV21-1 counts as a pseudogene. This CDR3 has 9 amino acids.

This clone ranks as large. The rearrangement uses TRBV4-3 and TRBJ1-1; D ambiguous. V lost 1 base to trimming and J lost 0 bases, with 12 bases between them. This CDR3 spans 16 amino acids. Germline CDR1 and CDR2: LGHNA and YSLEER. The CDR3 here is CASSQGLLGMNTEAFF. CDR3 nucleotide sequence: TGCGCCAGCAGCCAAGGGTTGTTAGGGATGAACACTGAAGCTTTCTTT.

This chain joins TRBV11-2 and TRBJ1-1; TRBD1 might be the D (5 bases). Germline CDR1 SGHAT, CDR2 FQNNGV. V lost 1 base and J lost 4, with 7 bases in between. CDR3 length: 13 amino acids. The CDR3 DNA reads as TGTGCCAGCAGCTTAGGCGGGGCCACTGAAGCTTTCTTT. It encodes CASSLGGATEAFF.

The CDR3 is CATSSHRGSYEQYF. CDR3 nucleotide sequence: TGTGCCACCAGCAGCCACAGGGGCTCCTACGAGCAGTACTTC. The chain carries TRBV15 and TRBJ2-7, with 7 bases matching TRBD1. V gave up 3 bases and J gave up 0 bases; unmatched junction bases: 2. Germline-derived CDR1 and CDR2 are LNHNV and YYDKDF (reference sequence). The CDR3 extends over 14 amino acids. The full variable domain, rest sourced from reference TRBV15 and TRBJ2-7, is DAMVIQNPRYQVTQFGKPVTLSCSQTLNHNVMYWYQQKSSQAPKLLFHYYDKDFNNEADTPDNFQSRRPNTSFCFLDIRSPGLGDTAMYLCATSSHRGSYEQYFGPGTRLTVT.

This clone appeared once. This rearrangement joins TRBV7-9 to TRBJ2-3; D not resolved. Trimming took 6 bases from V and 6 from J, leaving 10 bases between them. The V gene's germline CDR1 is SEHNR and CDR2 FQNEAQ (reference sequence). This CDR3 spans 12 amino acids. CDR3 DNA sequence: TGTGCCAGCAGTAATGGTTGGGATACGCAGTATTTT. This encodes CASSNGWDTQYF.

This chain connects TRBV19 to TRBJ1-4; the match to TRBD1 covers 7 bases. The CDR3 is 14 amino acids. With V trimmed by 3 bases and J by 6 bases, 4 bases remained unmatched. Germline assignment: CDR1 LNHDA and CDR2 SQIVND (reference sequence). CDR3 nucleotide sequence: TGTGCCAGTAGTATTAGGGACAGCGATGAAAAACTGTTTTTT. Amino acid sequence: CASSIRDSDEKLFF. The variable domain in full, with the rest retrieved from reference TRBV19 and TRBJ1-4, is DGGITQSPKYLFRKEGQNVTLSCEQNLNHDAMYWYRQDPGQGLRLIYYSQIVNDFQKGDIAEGYSVSREKKESFPLTVTSAQKNPTAFYLCASSIRDSDEKLFFGSGTQLSVL.

V gene TRBV10-3 combines with J gene TRBJ1-2; perhaps TRBD1 as D (6 bases). CDR3 length equals 15 residues. Germline assignment: CDR1 ENHRY and CDR2 SYGVKD. V was cut by 11 bases and J by 2 bases, with 21 bases left in between. CDR3 region: CALGWDGGQNYGYTF. The CDR3 nucleotides are TGTGCCCTAGGGTGGGACGGGGGACAAAACTATGGCTACACCTTC.

The gene calls are TRBV10-3 and TRBJ2-1, with 7 bases aligning to TRBD2. After removal of 8 bases from V and 2 bases from J, the junction contained 6 bases not matched to a gene. The length of the CDR3 is 14 residues. In germline, CDR1 is ENHRY, CDR2 SYGVKD. In DNA form, the CDR3 reads TGTGCCATCGGAGGCGGGAGAACCTACAATGAGCAGTTCTTC. As protein: CAIGGGRTYNEQFF.

This rearrangement joins TRBV7-3 to TRBJ2-1; 9 bases match TRBD2. This CDR3 spans 15 amino acids. Per the germline V gene, CDR1 is SGHTA and CDR2 is FQGTGA. V was clipped by 4 bases and J by 6 bases; unmatched bases: 7. CDR3 loop: CASSSSIAGVNEQFF. The CDR3 DNA reads as TGTGCCAGCAGCTCGAGTATAGCGGGAGTCAATGAGCAGTTCTTC.

In its sample, this clone was seen once. The gene calls are TRBV2 and TRBJ1-1; 7 nucleotides match TRBD1. This CDR3 comprises 13 residues. V lost 6 bases and J lost 2; bases outside the gene matches: 3. The germline V gene has CDR1 SNHLY and CDR2 FYNNEI. For the CDR3, the DNA is TGTGCCAGCAGGGACAGGCTAAACACTGAAGCTTTCTTT. It codes for CASRDRLNTEAFF.

The V and J genes are TRBV7-2 and TRBJ2-1; D is possibly TRBD2 (5 bases). This CDR3 has 14 amino acids. Trimming shortened V by 7 bases and J by 10 bases, and 20 bases separated the two germline ends. Per the germline V gene, CDR1 is SGHTA and CDR2 is FQGNSA. CDR3 residues: CASKLVPFADEQFF. CDR3 nucleotide sequence: TGTGCCAGCAAACTAGTGCCCTTCGCCGACGAGCAGTTCTTC.

The gene calls are TRBV2 and TRBJ2-3; weak D call: TRBD2 (5 bases). The CDR3 contains 15 residues. Trimming removed 1 base at V and 5 bases at J, with 13 bases between. The germline CDR1 and CDR2 sequences are SNHLY and FYNNEI. CDR3 loop: CASSEGRRTQDTQYF. The DNA of the CDR3 is TGTGCCAGCAGTGAAGGGCGAAGGACTCAAGATACGCAGTATTTT. Drawing the rest from reference TRBV2 and TRBJ2-3, the complete variable domain is EPEVTQTPSHQVTQMGQEVILRCVPISNHLYFYWYRQILGQKVEFLVSFYNNEISEKSEIFDDQFSVERPDGSNFTLKIRSTKLEDSAMYFCASSEGRRTQDTQYFGPGTRLTVL.

V gene TRBV28 combines with J gene TRBJ2-3; TRBD2 matches at 8 bases. Germline V CDR1 and CDR2: MDHEN, SYDVKM. This CDR3 region has 15 residues. With V trimmed by 6 bases and J by 4 bases, 9 bases remained unmatched. The CDR3 protein is CASSLPGGPSDTQYF. The CDR3 region has the DNA TGTGCCAGCAGCCTTCCGGGAGGGCCATCAGATACGCAGTATTTT.

The chain uses TRBV28 and TRBJ2-1; 8 bases fit TRBD2. Germline V gene sequence: CDR1 MDHEN, CDR2 SYDVKM. This CDR3 comprises 14 residues. J lost 3 bases, V lost 7 bases, and 5 bases had no gene match. In DNA, the CDR3 is TGTGCCAGCATTCTTACTAGCGGCTACAATGAGCAGTTCTTC. It specifies CASILTSGYNEQFF. Together with reference TRBV28 and TRBJ2-1, the CDR3 gives the full variable domain: DVKVTQSSRYLVKRTGEKVFLECVQDMDHENMFWYRQDPGLGLRLIYFSYDVKMKEKGDIPEGYSVSREKKERFSLILESASTNQTSMYLCASILTSGYNEQFFGPGTRLTVL.

On this clone itself: In the same sample, other DNA sequences code for this CDR3. The V call is TRBV27, the J call TRBJ1-5; no firm D call. The CDR3 has 12 residues. Germline CDR1 and CDR2: MNHEY and SMNVEV (reference sequence). V dropped 2 bases and J dropped 6 bases, with 5 bases sitting between them. This CDR3 is CASSLTGQPQHF. CDR3 DNA sequence: TGTGCCAGCAGTTTAACGGGTCAGCCCCAGCATTTT.

The V and J genes are TRBV7-9 and TRBJ2-2; TRBD2 aligns across 7 bases. The V and J ends lost 5 bases and 3 bases, in that order; junction bases with no gene match: 12. Germline values: CDR1 SEHNR, CDR2 FQNEAQ (reference sequence). The CDR3 covers 17 residues. CDR3 protein: CASSRPGLVRDTGELFF. The CDR3 DNA follows: TGTGCCAGCAGCCGACCCGGACTAGTAAGGGACACCGGGGAGCTGTTTTTT.

As concerns this clone: This CDR3 is also generated by other DNA sequences in the sample. The J gene is TRBJ1-5, the V gene TRBV27; D is perhaps TRBD1 (6 bases). Between the trimmed V and J ends, which lost 5 bases and 0 bases, there was a span of 8 bases. Germline CDR1 and CDR2: MNHEY and SMNVEV (reference sequence). This CDR3 has 14 residues. The CDR3 loop is CASSHRDSNQPQHF. The DNA of the CDR3 is TGTGCCAGCAGTCACAGGGATAGCAATCAGCCCCAGCATTTT.

CDR3 loop: CAIRGELGSTDTQYF. The DNA for the CDR3 is TGTGCCATCAGGGGCGAGTTGGGGAGCACAGATACGCAGTATTTT. This rearrangement joins TRBV10-3 to TRBJ2-3, with D hard to call. Germline CDR1 is ENHRY and CDR2 is SYGVKD. Trimming pared 6 bases from V and 0 bases from J, leaving 13 bases between. The CDR3 consists of 15 residues.

The V gene is TRBV27, the J gene TRBJ1-2; TRBD1 agrees at 7 bases. CDR1 is MNHEY, CDR2 SMNVEV, per germline (reference sequence). V shed 6 bases, J shed 8 bases, and the junction held 9 bases outside the gene matches. The CDR3 has 13 amino acids. CDR3 bases: TGTGCCAGCAGAGGGGACAGACGGAGGGGCTACACCTTC. Amino acid sequence: CASRGDRRRGYTF.

The chain combines TRBV7-9 with TRBJ2-5; perhaps TRBD2 as D (5 bases). In germline, CDR1 is SEHNR, CDR2 FQNEAQ (reference sequence). Trimming stripped 1 base from V and 9 bases from J, with 18 bases between. The CDR3 is 15 amino acids. CDR3 region: CASSLGAGLLVAQYF. CDR3 DNA: TGTGCCAGCAGCTTAGGGGCAGGACTCCTTGTGGCCCAGTACTTC. Full variable domain (outside the CDR3, taken from reference TRBV7-9 and TRBJ2-5): DTGVSQNPRHKITKRGQNVTFRCDPISEHNRLYWYRQTLGQGPEFLTYFQNEAQLEKSRLLSDRFSAERPKGSFSTLEIQRTEQGDSAMYLCASSLGAGLLVAQYFGPGTRLLVL.

For this clone: One end of the junction varies from germline; a read error may be responsible. The chain couples TRBV30 to TRBJ2-7; 7 nucleotides line up with TRBD1. Germline CDR1 is GTSNPN and CDR2 is SVGIG (reference sequence). The CDR3 length is 15 residues. The chain's CDR3 is CARRERDRPSYEQYF. The CDR3 bases are TGTGCCCGGAGAGAACGGGACAGACCCTCCTACGAGCAGTACTTC.

The chain combines TRBV30 with TRBJ2-7; D unresolved. Germline V lookup: CDR1 GTSNPN, CDR2 SVGIG (reference sequence). The V and J ends lost 3 bases and 2 bases respectively, with 11 bases between them. The CDR3 consists of 13 residues. The DNA of the CDR3 is TGTGCCTGGAGGGGTGACCCAACCTACGAGCAGTACTTC. Encoded protein: CAWRGDPTYEQYF. The full variable domain, with the rest looked up from reference TRBV30 and TRBJ2-7, is SQTIHQWPATLVQPVGSPLSLECTVEGTSNPNLYWYRQAAGRGLQLLFYSVGIGQISSEVPQNLSASRPQDRQFILSSKKLLLSDSGFYLCAWRGDPTYEQYFGPGTRLTVT.

The chain uses TRBV27 and TRBJ1-5; 9 bases line up with TRBD1. The V and J ends lost 4 bases and 6 bases, in that order; junction bases with no gene match: 13. Germline-derived CDR1 and CDR2 are MNHEY and SMNVEV (reference sequence). The CDR3 spans 17 residues. As DNA, the CDR3 is TGTGCCAGCAGTTCAATCTATGGAGGACAGGGGATTCAGCCCCAGCATTTT. It yields the protein CASSSIYGGQGIQPQHF.

J is TRBJ2-7 and V is TRBV30; D is possibly TRBD2 (6 bases). CDR1 and CDR2 from the germline V gene are GTSNPN and SVGIG (reference sequence). The ends were cut back, 0 bases at V and 2 bases at J, with 17 bases in the middle. CDR3 size: 16 residues. The CDR3 region has the DNA TGTGCCTGGAGTGTACTGTGGAGGGGCGGGCCCTACGAGCAGTACTTC. It specifies CAWSVLWRGGPYEQYF.

The gene calls are TRBV6-5 and TRBJ2-7; 10 bases agree with TRBD2. After removal of 0 bases from V and 1 base from J, the junction contained 0 bases not matched to a gene. Germline V gene sequence: CDR1 MNHEY, CDR2 SVGAGI. The CDR3 has 15 amino acids. This chain's CDR3 is CASSYSAGGSYEQYF. DNA of the CDR3: TGTGCCAGCAGTTACTCAGCGGGAGGGTCCTACGAGCAGTACTTC.

The gene calls are TRBV6-5 and TRBJ2-2; D is uncertain. Germline assignment: CDR1 MNHEY and CDR2 SVGAGI. Trimming removed 5 bases from V and 8 bases from J, with 6 bases in between. The CDR3 spans 11 residues. The CDR3 reads CASSQTGELFF. The CDR3 DNA reads TGTGCCAGCAGTCAAACTGGGGAGCTGTTTTTT.

The CDR3 nucleotides are TGTGCCAGCAGCGCAAGGGAGGGACCAAAAAACAATGAGCAGTTCTTC. It encodes CASSAREGPKNNEQFF. The chain carries TRBV9 and TRBJ2-1, with TRBD2 matching over 7 bases. The V gene's germline CDR1 is SGDLS and CDR2 YYNGEE. V lost 3 bases to trimming and J lost 5 bases; unmatched junction nucleotides: 11. This CDR3 spans 16 amino acids. Based on the CDR3 plus reference TRBV9 and TRBJ2-1, the full variable domain is DSGVTQTPKHLITATGQRVTLRCSPRSGDLSVYWYQQSLDQGLQFLIQYYNGEERAKGNILERFSAQQFPDLHSELNLSSLELGDSALYFCASSAREGPKNNEQFFGPGTRLTVL.

This chain connects TRBV6-5 to TRBJ2-7, with D possibly TRBD1 on 5 matching bases. The CDR3 is 12 residues long. V was pared by 2 bases and J by 4 bases, with 6 bases between. Germline-derived CDR1 and CDR2 are MNHEY and SVGAGI. The CDR3 bases are TGTGCCAGCAGTTACCAGGGTTACGAGCAGTACTTC. The encoded protein is CASSYQGYEQYF.

DNA for the CDR3: TGTGCCAGTAAGACAAGGAACACCGGGGAGCTGTTTTTT. Translation gives CASKTRNTGELFF. The chain couples TRBV19 to TRBJ2-2; D call uncertain. V lost 7 bases and J 1 base, leaving 7 bases between the germline ends. CDR3 size: 13 residues. CDR1 and CDR2 from the germline V gene are LNHDA and SQIVND (reference sequence).